The T cell receptor beta chain described here comes from a study of PD-L1 blockade in urothelial cancer. On the study more broadly: Atezolizumab (1,200 mg intravenously every 3 weeks) began in about 2014 for patients. Study patients had been treated with 0 to 3 previous chemotherapy regimens.

This CDR3 has 14 amino acids. Germline trimming cut 6 bases from V and 4 bases from J; bases unmatched to any gene: 3. The germline V gene encodes CDR1 MDHEN and CDR2 SYDVKM. Libraries were prepared by immunoSEQ multiplex PCR; TCRdb keeps only in-frame clonotypes and omits some of them. The sample includes some 77,000 clones, around 90% of them seen just once. The chain has TRBV28 and TRBJ1-4; TRBD1 matches at 9 bases. The receptor was isolated from a woman aged 70-85 years with urothelial cancer. The source material was PBMCs, sampled around atezolizumab (anti-PD-L1) treatment. Here the CDR3 DNA reads TGTGCCAGCAGACAGGGGGCCGGTAATGAAAAACTGTTTTTT. Translation gives CASRQGAGNEKLFF.